This T cell receptor (beta chain) was profiled in a study of blood T cells in healthy people across ages. General study points: Across the age range, TCR beta diversity per million T cells fell in a roughly linear way.

The CDR3 consists of 15 residues. V was cut by 0 bases and J by 5 bases, with 10 bases left in between. The germline V gene encodes CDR1 MGHRA and CDR2 YSYEKL. Peripheral blood, roughly 9.3 milliliters per donor, was collected. Combining a sample-barcoded 5' primer with a J-beta primer mix, a second PCR ran for roughly 6 to 12 cycles. MiXCR, applied by TCRdb to the 5' RACE reads, yields one record per CDR3 protein. The top ten clones hold approximately 11% of a sample with about 1.6 million distinct CDR3 sequences, about 32% of them seen once. This clonotype showed up just a few times. Its specificity is unknown.

The rearrangement joins TRBV4-1 to TRBJ1-4; no firm D call. The specimen was blood. This clonotype was obtained from a woman under 40 in good health. CDR3 bases: TGCGCCAGCAGCCAAGATTCGGGGTCGAATGAAAAACTGTTTTTT. Encoded protein: CASSQDSGSNEKLFF.